Listed below are T cell receptor beta chains from one sample, sequenced in a study of T-cell reconstitution after alpha-beta-depleted transplantation in children. TCRdb reprocessed the PCR reads via MiXCR and lists one record per CDR3 protein. Of about 290,000 distinct CDR3 sequences listed, around 9.1% are singletons. Sequences were derived from PBMCs, sampled before TCRalphabeta/CD19-depleted stem cell transplant. The receptor set was obtained from a boy under two years old with acute myeloid leukemia, due to receive a stem cell transplant. The CDR3 runs from the conserved cysteine through the conserved F or W. D genes are given only for firm matches. The listing skips clone size in some rows; elsewhere it reads once, few, many or a size class.

D | J | V | size | DNA | CDR3
TRBD1 | TRBJ1-3 | TRBV6-5 | few | TGTGCCAGCAGTTTTGGACAGGGAAGTGGAAACACCATATATTTT | CASSFGQGSGNTIYF
. | TRBJ2-5 | TRBV5-1 | many | TGCGCCAGCAGCTTCGGGGGACTGAAGCAAGAGACCCAGTACTTC | CASSFGGLKQETQYF
TRBD2 | TRBJ2-1 | TRBV7-8 | many | TGTGCCAGCAGCTTAGTTACCGGGAGGGCCTCCAATGAGCAGTTCTTC | CASSLVTGRASNEQFF
. | TRBJ1-2 | TRBV12-3/TRBV12-4 | many | TGTGCCAGCAGGATTGCGTATGGCTACACCTTC | CASRIAYGYTF
TRBD1 | TRBJ2-7 | TRBV12-3/TRBV12-4 | many | TGTGCCAGCAGTCCCGGACAGGCCTACGAGCAGTACTTC | CASSPGQAYEQYF
. | TRBJ2-7 | TRBV6-5 | many | TGTGCCAGCAGTAACATCGGGGGTATTTACGAGCAGTACTTC | CASSNIGGIYEQYF
TRBD1 | TRBJ2-7 | TRBV4-3 | . | TGCGCCAGCAGCCAAGGGGACAGGGTCGAGCAGTACTTC | CASSQGDRVEQYF
TRBD1 | TRBJ2-5 | TRBV11-1 | many | TGTGCCAGCAGCTTAGGAGGGGTCGGACAGGGGAAACAAGAGACCCAGTACTTC | CASSLGGVGQGKQETQYF
. | TRBJ2-3 | TRBV5-1 | many | TGCGCCAGCAGCCCGATAGCTAGGGGCACAGATACGCAGTATTTT | CASSPIARGTDTQYF
TRBD1 | TRBJ2-6 | TRBV29-1 | many | TGCAGCGTTGTCGTGGACAGGGTCTCTGGGGCCAACGTCCTGACTTTC | CSVVVDRVSGANVLTF
. | TRBJ2-7 | TRBV20-1 | . | TGCAGTGCGTTGGGACACGACGAGCAGTACTTC | CSALGHDEQYF
TRBD1 | TRBJ1-2 | TRBV29-1 | many | TGCAGCGTTGAAGATGAGGGACAGGGGGCTGGTGGCTACACCTTC | CSVEDEGQGAGGYTF
TRBD1 | TRBJ1-4 | TRBV9 | . | TGTGCCAGCAGCGTAGGTGGTCTAGACAGGGCGACGGGTGAAAAACTGTTTTTT | CASSVGGLDRATGEKLFF